The rows below give T cell receptor beta chains drawn from one sample of a study of Tregs in tolerant kidney transplant recipients. Sequencing used immunoSEQ multiplex PCR; TCRdb keeps in-frame clones, though not all of them. The profile shows tens of thousands of clones, about 90% of them singletons. Source material: Tregs from blood. These receptors were collected from a human donor in good health. CDR3s leave out the opening cysteine and the closing phenylalanine or tryptophan. D genes are given only for firm matches.

V: TRBV27
D: TRBD1
CDR3: ASSSSDRVVEQY

V: TRBV25-1
D: NA
CDR3: ASRQMNTGELF

V: TRBV5-1
D: NA
CDR3: ASSLGAGPPLWEQY

V: TRBV5-1
D: NA
CDR3: ASSLAGVEGY

V: TRBV11-2
D: NA
CDR3: ASSLASLGNTIY

V: TRBV7-8
D: NA
CDR3: ASSNNYGYT

V: TRBV29-1
D: TRBD2
CDR3: SVAGGGDPDTQY

V: TRBV15
D: NA
CDR3: ATSREGNSPLH

V: TRBV21-1
D: NA
CDR3: ASSKGPGGYGYT

V: TRBV5-4
D: NA
CDR3: ASRFSGEETQY

V: TRBV9
D: NA
CDR3: ASSVGPAYRNTGELF

V: TRBV2
D: TRBD1
CDR3: AIQGRTTPEAF

V: TRBV18
D: TRBD1
CDR3: ASSPTGPGTGGRVNT

V: TRBV18
D: NA
CDR3: ASKPGYTEAF

V: TRBV6-6
D: TRBD1
CDR3: ASTSTGSGYT

V: TRBV7-9
D: NA
CDR3: ASSNTQETQY

V: TRBV15
D: NA
CDR3: ATSRDPARSYGYT

V: TRBV7-6
D: TRBD1
CDR3: ASSRDRDYGYT

V: TRBV5-1
D: TRBD2
CDR3: ASSLLRTRRSSYEQY

V: TRBV5-4
D: NA
CDR3: ASSSDRYARQETQY

V: TRBV20-1
D: TRBD1
CDR3: KPGGYEQY

V: TRBV6-6
D: NA
CDR3: AGSPRLGTYGYT

V: TRBV9
D: TRBD1
CDR3: ASSSRGSGNTIY

V: TRBV11-1
D: NA
CDR3: ASRQTRAHNEQF

V: TRBV2
D: NA
CDR3: ASSEEGGSERY

V: TRBV23-1
D: NA
CDR3: ASSQSDPWTRDEQY

V: TRBV7-9
D: NA
CDR3: ASSRPGHRNYGYT

V: TRBV4-1
D: NA
CDR3: ASSQDLSSGWNTEAF

V: TRBV27
D: NA
CDR3: ASSLLGGGVQY

V: TRBV5-5
D: NA
CDR3: ASSLVGNSPLH

V: TRBV29-1
D: NA
CDR3: SVGPDRGSPLH

V: TRBV27
D: NA
CDR3: ATRVRAAYNSPLH

V: TRBV12-5
D: TRBD1
CDR3: ASGQGRTNEKLF

V: TRBV18
D: TRBD1
CDR3: ASSLHRGDEKLF

V: TRBV13
D: NA
CDR3: ASSSGQTSYNEQF

V: TRBV2
D: NA
CDR3: ASSVLPTYEQY

V: TRBV7-6
D: TRBD2
CDR3: ASGRLAGQSYNEQF

V: TRBV4-1
D: TRBD1
CDR3: ASSQQTGDYGYT

V: TRBV7-7
D: TRBD2
CDR3: ASSLRGLVTETQY

V: TRBV6-5
D: TRBD2
CDR3: ASRSAGGRETQY

V: TRBV5-1
D: NA
CDR3: ASSLAPLGTGVDYEQY